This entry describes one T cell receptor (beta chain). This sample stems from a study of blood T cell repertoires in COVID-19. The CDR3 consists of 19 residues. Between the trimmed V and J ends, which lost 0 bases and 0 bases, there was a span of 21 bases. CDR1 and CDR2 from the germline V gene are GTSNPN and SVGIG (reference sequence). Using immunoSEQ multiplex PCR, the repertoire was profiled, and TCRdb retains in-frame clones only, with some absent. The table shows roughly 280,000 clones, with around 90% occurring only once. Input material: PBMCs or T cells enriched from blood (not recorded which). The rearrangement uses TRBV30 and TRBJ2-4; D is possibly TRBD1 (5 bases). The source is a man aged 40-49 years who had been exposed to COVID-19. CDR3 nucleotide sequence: TGTGCCTGGAGTGTGAGCAGGGCCCGAATAGCACTAGCCAAAAACATTCAGTACTTC. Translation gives CAWSVSRARIALAKNIQYF.